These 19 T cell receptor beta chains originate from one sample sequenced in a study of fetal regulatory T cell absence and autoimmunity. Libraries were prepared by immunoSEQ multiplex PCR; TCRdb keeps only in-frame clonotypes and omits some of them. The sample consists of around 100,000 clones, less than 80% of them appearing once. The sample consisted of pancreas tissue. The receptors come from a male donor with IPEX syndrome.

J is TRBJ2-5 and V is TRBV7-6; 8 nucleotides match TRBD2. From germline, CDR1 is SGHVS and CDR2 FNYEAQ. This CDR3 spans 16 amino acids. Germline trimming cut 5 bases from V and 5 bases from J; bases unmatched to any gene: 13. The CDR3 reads CASSPYDRGGRETQYF. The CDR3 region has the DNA TGTGCCAGCAGCCCCTATGACCGGGGGGGGCGGGAGACCCAGTACTTC.

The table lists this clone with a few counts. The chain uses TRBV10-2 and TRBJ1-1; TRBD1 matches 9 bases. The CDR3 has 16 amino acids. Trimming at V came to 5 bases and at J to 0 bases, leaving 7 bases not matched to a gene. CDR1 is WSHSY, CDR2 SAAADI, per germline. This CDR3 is CASSRDRAAMNTEAFF. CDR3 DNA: TGCGCCAGCAGTCGGGACAGGGCTGCCATGAACACTGAAGCTTTCTTT.

DNA for the CDR3: TGTGCCAGCAGTACAGGGGCAGATACGCAGTATTTT. This translates into CASSTGADTQYF. The rearrangement links TRBV6-5 to TRBJ2-3; 7 bases agree with TRBD1. J lost 4 bases, V lost 5 bases, and 0 bases had no gene match. Germline V gene data show CDR1 as MNHEY and CDR2 as SVGAGI. The CDR3 contains 12 residues.

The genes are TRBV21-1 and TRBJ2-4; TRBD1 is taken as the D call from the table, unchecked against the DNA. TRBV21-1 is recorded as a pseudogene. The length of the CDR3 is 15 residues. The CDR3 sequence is CASSNPGGAGNIQYF. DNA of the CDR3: TGTGCCAGCAGCAATCCAGGGGGCGCGGGGAACATTCAGTACTTC.

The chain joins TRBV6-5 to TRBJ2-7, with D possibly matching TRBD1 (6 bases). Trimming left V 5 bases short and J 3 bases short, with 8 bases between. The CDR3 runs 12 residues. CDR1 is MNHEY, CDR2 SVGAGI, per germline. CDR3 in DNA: TGTGCCAGCAGTAGAGGGGGCTACGAGCAGTACTTC. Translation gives CASSRGGYEQYF.

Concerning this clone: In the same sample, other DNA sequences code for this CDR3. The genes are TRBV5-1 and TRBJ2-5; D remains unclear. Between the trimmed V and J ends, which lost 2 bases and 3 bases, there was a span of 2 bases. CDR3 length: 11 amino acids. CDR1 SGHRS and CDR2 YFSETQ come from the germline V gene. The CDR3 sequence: CASSLEETQYF. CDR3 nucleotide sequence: TGCGCCAGCAGCTTAGAAGAGACCCAGTACTTC.

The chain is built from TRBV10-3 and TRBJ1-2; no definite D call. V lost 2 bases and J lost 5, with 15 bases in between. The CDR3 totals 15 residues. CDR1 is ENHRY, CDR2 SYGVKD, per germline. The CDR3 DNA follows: TGTGCCATCAGTGAGCCGCCCGGGCGGAGTTATGGCTACACCTTC. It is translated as CAISEPPGRSYGYTF.

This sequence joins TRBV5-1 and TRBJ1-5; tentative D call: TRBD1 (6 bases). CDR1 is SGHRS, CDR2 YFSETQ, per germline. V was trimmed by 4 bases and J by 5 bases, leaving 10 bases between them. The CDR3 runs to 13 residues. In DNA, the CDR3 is TGCGCCAGCAGCCAGGGGATTTATCAGCCCCAGCATTTT. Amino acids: CASSQGIYQPQHF.

The CDR3 protein is CAITQGRDQPQHF. CDR3 in DNA: TGTGCCATCACGCAGGGACGGGATCAGCCCCAGCATTTT. The rearrangement links TRBV10-3 to TRBJ1-5, with D maybe TRBD1 (5 bases). Deletions cut 7 bases from V and 5 bases from J, with 12 bases between. Germline V lookup: CDR1 ENHRY, CDR2 SYGVKD. The CDR3 is 13 residues long.

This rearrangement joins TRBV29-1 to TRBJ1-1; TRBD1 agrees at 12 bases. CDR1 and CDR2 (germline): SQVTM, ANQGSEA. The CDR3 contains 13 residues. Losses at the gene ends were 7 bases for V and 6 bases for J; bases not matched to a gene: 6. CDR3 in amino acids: CSDRGQGAAEAFF. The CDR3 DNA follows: TGCAGCGACCGGGGACAGGGGGCGGCTGAAGCTTTCTTT.

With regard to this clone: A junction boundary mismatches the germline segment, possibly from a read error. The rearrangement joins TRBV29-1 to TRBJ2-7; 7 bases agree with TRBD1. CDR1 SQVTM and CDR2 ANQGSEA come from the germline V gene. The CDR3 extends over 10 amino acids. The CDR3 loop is CSVEEVWTGF. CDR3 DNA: TGCAGCGTTGAAGAAGTATGGACAGGCTTC.

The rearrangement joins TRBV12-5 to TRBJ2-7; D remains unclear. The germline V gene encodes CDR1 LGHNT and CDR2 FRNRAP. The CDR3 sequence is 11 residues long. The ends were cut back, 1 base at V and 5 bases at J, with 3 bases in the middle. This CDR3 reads CASGLGNEQYF. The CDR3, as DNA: TGTGCTAGTGGTTTGGGGAACGAGCAGTACTTC.

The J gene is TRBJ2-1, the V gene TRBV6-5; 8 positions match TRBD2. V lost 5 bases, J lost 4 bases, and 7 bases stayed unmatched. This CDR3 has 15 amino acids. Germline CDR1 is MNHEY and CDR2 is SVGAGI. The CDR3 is CASSPQRGSYNEQFF. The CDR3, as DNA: TGTGCCAGCAGTCCCCAGCGGGGGAGTTACAATGAGCAGTTCTTC.

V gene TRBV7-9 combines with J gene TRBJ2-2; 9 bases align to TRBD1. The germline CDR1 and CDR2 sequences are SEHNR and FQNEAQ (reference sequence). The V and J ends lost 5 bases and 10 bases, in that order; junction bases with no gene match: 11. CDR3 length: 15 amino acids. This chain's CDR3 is CASSRRRTGEEELFF. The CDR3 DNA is TGTGCCAGCAGCCGTCGGCGGACAGGGGAGGAGGAGCTGTTTTTT.

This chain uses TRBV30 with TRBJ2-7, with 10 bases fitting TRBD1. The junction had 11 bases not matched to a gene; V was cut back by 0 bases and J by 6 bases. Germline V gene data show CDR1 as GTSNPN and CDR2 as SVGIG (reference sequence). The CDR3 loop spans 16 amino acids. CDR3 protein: CAWSVRLTGGRGEQYF. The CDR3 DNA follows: TGTGCCTGGAGTGTACGGTTGACAGGGGGCAGGGGCGAGCAGTACTTC.

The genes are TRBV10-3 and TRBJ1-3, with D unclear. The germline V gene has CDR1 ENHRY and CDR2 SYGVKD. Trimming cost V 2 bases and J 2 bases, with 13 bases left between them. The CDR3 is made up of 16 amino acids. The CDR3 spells CAISEVHGPPGNTIYF. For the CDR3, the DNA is TGTGCCATCAGTGAGGTCCACGGGCCCCCTGGAAACACCATATATTTT.

CDR3 nucleotide sequence: TGTGCCAGTAGGGGACTAGCGGGGGGAACTGGGGCCAACGTCCTGACTTTC. Translated: CASRGLAGGTGANVLTF. The chain carries TRBV19 and TRBJ2-6, with 15 bases aligning to TRBD2. V trimming: 6 bases; J trimming: 2 bases; junction bases outside the gene matches: 2. The CDR3 extends over 17 amino acids. Looked up from germline, CDR1 is LNHDA and CDR2 is SQIVND (reference sequence).

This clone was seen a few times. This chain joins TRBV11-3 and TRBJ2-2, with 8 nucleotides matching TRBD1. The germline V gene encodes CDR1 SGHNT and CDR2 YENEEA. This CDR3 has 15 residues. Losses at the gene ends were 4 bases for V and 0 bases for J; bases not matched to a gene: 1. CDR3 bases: TGTGCCAGCAGCTCGACAGGGGCGAACACCGGGGAGCTGTTTTTT. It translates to CASSSTGANTGELFF. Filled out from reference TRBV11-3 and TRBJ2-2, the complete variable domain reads EAGVVQSPRYKIIEKKQPVAFWCNPISGHNTLYWYLQNLGQGPELLIRYENEEAVDDSQLPKDRFSAERLKGVDSTLKIQPAELGDSAVYLCASSSTGANTGELFFGEGSRLTVL.

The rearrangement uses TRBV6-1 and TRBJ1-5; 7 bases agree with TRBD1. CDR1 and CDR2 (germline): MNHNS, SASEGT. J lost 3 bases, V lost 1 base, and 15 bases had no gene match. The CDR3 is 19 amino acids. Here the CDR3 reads CASSEDLIIQGPSNQPQHF. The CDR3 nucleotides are TGTGCCAGCAGTGAAGACCTAATAATACAGGGGCCCTCCAATCAGCCCCAGCATTTT.